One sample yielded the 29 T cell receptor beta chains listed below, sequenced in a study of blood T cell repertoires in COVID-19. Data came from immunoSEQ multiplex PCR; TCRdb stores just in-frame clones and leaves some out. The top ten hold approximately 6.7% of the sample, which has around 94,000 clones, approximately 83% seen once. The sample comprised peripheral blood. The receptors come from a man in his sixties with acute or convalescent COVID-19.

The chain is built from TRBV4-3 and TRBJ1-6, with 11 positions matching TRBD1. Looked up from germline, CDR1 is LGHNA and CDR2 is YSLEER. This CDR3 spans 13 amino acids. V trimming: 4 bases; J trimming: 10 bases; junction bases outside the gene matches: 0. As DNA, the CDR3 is TGCGCCAGCAGCCGGGACAGGGGGTCACCCCTCCACTTT. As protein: CASSRDRGSPLHF.

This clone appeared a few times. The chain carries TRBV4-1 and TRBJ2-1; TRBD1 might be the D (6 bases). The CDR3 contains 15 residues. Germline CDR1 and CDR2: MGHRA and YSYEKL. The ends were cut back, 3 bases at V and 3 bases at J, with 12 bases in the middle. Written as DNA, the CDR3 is TGCGCCAGCAGCCAGGACAGCTACAGCTACAATGAGCAGTTCTTC. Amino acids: CASSQDSYSYNEQFF.

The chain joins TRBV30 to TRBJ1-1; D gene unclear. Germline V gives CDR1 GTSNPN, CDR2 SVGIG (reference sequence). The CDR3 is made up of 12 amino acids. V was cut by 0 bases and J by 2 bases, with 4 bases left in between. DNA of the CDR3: TGTGCCTGGAGTGTCTCCAACACTGAAGCTTTCTTT. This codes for CAWSVSNTEAFF.

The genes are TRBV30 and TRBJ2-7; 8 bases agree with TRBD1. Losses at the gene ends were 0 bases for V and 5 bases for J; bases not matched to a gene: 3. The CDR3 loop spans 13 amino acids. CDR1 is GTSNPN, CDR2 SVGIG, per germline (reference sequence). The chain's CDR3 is CAWSVAGGNEQYF. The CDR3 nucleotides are TGTGCCTGGAGTGTTGCAGGGGGCAACGAGCAGTACTTC.

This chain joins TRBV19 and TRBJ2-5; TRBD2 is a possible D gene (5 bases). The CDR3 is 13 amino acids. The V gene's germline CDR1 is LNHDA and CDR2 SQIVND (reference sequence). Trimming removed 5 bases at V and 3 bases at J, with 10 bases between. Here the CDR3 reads CASSGGRKETQYF. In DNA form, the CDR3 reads TGTGCCAGTAGTGGTGGGAGAAAAGAGACCCAGTACTTC.

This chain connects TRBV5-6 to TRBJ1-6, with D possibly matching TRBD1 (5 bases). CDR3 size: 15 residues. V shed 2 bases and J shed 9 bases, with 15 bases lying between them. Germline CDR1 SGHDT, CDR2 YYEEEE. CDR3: CASSFRVTNPSPLHF. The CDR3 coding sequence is TGTGCCAGCAGCTTCAGGGTCACCAACCCTTCACCCCTCCACTTT.

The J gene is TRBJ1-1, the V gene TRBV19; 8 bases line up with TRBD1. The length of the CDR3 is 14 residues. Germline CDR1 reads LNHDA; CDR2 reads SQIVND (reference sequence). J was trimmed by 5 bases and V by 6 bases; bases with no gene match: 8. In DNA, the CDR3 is TGTGCCAGTAGCACGACAGGGGCAACGACTGAAGCTTTCTTT. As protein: CASSTTGATTEAFF. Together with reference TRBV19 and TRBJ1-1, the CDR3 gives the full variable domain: DGGITQSPKYLFRKEGQNVTLSCEQNLNHDAMYWYRQDPGQGLRLIYYSQIVNDFQKGDIAEGYSVSREKKESFPLTVTSAQKNPTAFYLCASSTTGATTEAFFGQGTRLTVV.

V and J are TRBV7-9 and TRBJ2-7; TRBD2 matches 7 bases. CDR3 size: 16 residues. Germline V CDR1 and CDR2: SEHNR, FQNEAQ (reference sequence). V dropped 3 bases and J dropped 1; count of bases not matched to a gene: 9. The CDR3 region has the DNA TGTGCCAGCAGCTTTTGGAGCGGGGCCCAGTCCTACGAGCAGTACTTC. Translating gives CASSFWSGAQSYEQYF.

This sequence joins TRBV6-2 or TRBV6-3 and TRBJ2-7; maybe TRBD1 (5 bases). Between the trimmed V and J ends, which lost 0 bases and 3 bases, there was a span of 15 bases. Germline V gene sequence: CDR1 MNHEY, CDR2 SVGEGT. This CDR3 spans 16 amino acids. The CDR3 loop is CASSYSMGQMNYEQYF. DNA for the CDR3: TGTGCCAGCAGTTACTCGATGGGGCAGATGAACTACGAGCAGTACTTC.

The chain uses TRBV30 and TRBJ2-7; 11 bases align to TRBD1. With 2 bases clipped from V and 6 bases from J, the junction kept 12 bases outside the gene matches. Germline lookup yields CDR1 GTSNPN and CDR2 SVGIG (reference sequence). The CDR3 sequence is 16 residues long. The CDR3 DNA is TGTGCCTGGAGTAGACGGTGGGGACAGGGGGTGCTCGAGCAGTACTTC. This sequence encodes CAWSRRWGQGVLEQYF.

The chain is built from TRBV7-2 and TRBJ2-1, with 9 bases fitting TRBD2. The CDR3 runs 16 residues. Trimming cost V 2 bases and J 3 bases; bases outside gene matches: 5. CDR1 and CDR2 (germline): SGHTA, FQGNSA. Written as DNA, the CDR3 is TGTGCCAGCAGCTTATCTGTTAGCGGGGGCTACAATGAGCAGTTCTTC. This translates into CASSLSVSGGYNEQFF.

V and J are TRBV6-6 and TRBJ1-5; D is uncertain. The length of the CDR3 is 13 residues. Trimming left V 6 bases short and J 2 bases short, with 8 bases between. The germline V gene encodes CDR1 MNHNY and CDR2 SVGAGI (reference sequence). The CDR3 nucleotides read TGTGCCAGCAGCCCCGGGGGCAATCAGCCCCAGCATTTT. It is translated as CASSPGGNQPQHF.

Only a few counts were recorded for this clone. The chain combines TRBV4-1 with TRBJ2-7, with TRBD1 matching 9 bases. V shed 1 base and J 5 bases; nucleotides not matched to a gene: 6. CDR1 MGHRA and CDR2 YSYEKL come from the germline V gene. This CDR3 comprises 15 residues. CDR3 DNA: TGCGCCAGCAGCCAAGTACAGGGGGCGTTCGACGAGCAGTACTTC. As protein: CASSQVQGAFDEQYF.

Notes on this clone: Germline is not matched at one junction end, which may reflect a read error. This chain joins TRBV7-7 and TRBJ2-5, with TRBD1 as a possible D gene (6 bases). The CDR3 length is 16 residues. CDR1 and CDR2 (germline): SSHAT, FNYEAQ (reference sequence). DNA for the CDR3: TGTGCTAGCAGCTTGGGGCGGACAGTCATCCAAGAGACCCAGTACTTC. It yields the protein CASSLGRTVIQETQYF. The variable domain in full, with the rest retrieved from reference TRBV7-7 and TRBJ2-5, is GAGVSQSPRYKVTKRGQDVTLRCDPISSHATLYWYQQALGQGPEFLTYFNYEAQPDKSGLPSDRFSAERPEGSISTLTIQRTEQRDSAMYRCASSLGRTVIQETQYFGPGTRLLVL.

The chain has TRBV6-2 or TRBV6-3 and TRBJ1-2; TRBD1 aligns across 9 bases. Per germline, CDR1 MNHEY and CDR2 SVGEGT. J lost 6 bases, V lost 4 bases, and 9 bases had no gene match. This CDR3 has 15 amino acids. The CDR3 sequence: CASSFSTGGWDGYTF. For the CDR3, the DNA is TGTGCCAGCAGTTTTTCAACAGGGGGCTGGGATGGCTACACCTTC.

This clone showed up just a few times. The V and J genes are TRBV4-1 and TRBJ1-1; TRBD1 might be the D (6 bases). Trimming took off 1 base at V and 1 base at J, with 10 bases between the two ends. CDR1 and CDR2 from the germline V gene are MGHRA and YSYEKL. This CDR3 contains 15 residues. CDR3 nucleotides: TGCGCCAGCAGCCAAGTTACAGGGACGAACACTGAAGCTTTCTTT. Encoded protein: CASSQVTGTNTEAFF.

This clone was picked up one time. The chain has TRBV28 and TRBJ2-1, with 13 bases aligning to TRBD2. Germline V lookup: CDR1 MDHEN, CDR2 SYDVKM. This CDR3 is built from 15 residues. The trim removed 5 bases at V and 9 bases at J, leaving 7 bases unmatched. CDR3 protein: CASSPTSGGAGEQFF. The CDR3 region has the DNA TGTGCCAGCAGTCCTACTAGCGGGGGGGCCGGTGAGCAGTTCTTC.

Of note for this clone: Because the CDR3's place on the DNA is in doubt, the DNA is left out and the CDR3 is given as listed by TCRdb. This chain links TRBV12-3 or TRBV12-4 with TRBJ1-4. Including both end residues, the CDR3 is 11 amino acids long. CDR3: CASSSSEKLFF.

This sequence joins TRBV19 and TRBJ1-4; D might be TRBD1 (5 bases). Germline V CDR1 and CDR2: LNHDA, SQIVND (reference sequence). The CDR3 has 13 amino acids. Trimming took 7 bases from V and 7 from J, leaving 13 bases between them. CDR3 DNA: TGTGCCAGTATGGATAGGGGCGGTGAAAAACTGTTTTTT. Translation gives CASMDRGGEKLFF. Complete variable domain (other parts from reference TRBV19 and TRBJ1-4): DGGITQSPKYLFRKEGQNVTLSCEQNLNHDAMYWYRQDPGQGLRLIYYSQIVNDFQKGDIAEGYSVSREKKESFPLTVTSAQKNPTAFYLCASMDRGGEKLFFGSGTQLSVL.

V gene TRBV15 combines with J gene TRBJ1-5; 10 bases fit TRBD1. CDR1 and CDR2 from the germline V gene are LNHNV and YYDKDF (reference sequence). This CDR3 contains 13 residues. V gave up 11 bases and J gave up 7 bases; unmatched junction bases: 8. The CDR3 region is CASSGTGEQPQHF. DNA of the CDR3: TGTGCCTCCTCCGGGACAGGGGAACAGCCCCAGCATTTT.

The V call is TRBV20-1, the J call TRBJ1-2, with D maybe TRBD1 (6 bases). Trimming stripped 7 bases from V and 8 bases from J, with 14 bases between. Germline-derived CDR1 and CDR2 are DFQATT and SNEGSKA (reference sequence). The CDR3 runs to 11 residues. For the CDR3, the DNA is TGCAGTGTCTCAGGGGCGAGCGGCTACACCTTC. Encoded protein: CSVSGASGYTF.

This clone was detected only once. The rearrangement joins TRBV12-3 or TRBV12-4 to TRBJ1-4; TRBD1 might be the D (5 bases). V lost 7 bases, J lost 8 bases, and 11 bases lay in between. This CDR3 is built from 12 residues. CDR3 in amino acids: CASTRVGEKLFF. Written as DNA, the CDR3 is TGTGCCAGCACCAGGGTTGGAGAAAAACTGTTTTTT.

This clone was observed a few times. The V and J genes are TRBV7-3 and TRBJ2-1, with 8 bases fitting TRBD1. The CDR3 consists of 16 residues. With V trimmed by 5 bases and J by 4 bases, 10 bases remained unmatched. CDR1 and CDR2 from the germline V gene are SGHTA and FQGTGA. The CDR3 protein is CASSLTSGQGYNEQFF. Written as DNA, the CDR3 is TGTGCCAGCAGCCTCACCTCCGGACAGGGATACAATGAGCAGTTCTTC.

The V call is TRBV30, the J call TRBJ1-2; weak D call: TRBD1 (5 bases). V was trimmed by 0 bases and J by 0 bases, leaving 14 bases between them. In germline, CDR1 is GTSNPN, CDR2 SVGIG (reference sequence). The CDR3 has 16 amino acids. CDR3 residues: CAWSVLRQRTNYGYTF. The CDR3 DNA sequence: TGTGCCTGGAGTGTACTACGACAGAGAACTAACTATGGCTACACCTTC.

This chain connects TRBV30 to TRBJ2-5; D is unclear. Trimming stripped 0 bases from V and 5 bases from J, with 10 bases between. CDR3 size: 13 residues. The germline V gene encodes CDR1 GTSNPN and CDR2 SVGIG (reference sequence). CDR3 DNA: TGTGCCTGGAGTGTACGAGCTTCGGAGACCCAGTACTTC. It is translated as CAWSVRASETQYF.

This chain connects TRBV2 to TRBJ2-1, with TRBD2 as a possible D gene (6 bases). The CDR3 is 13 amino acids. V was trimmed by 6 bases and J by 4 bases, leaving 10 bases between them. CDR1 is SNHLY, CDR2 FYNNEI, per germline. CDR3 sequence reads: CASRVGTYNEQFF. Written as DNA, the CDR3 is TGTGCCAGCAGGGTTGGGACTTACAATGAGCAGTTCTTC.

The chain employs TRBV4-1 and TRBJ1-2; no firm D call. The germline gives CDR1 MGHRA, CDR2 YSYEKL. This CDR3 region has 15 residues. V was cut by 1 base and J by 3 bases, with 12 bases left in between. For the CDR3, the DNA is TGCGCCAGCAGCCAAGTGGTCAGGCAGTACTATGGCTACACCTTC. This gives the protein CASSQVVRQYYGYTF.

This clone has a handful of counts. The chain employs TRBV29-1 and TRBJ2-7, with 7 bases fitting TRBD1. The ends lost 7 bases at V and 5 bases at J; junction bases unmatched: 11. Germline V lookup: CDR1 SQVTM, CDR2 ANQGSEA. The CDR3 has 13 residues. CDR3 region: CSASSGTEDEQYF. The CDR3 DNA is TGCAGCGCCTCTTCCGGGACAGAGGACGAGCAGTACTTC.

CDR3 sequence: CASTTDWNYGYTF. CDR3 bases: TGTGCCAGCACCACGGACTGGAACTATGGCTACACCTTC. V gene TRBV12-3 or TRBV12-4 combines with J gene TRBJ1-2; unclear D gene. The CDR3 consists of 13 residues. Trimming took off 7 bases at V and 2 bases at J, with 11 bases between the two ends.